This T cell receptor beta chain is drawn from a study of T cell responses to AZD1222 COVID-19 vaccine (dated by TCRdb to about 2021). For the wider study: TCR sequencing was performed for more than 230 trial participants, of whom roughly 200 were given two doses of AZD1222 and approximately 25 were given two doses of MenACWY control vaccine. Enrollment into the trials was organized by age into subgroups of 18-55, 56-69 and 70-plus years, and those subgroups contained roughly 150, 30 and 60 TCR-sequenced participants, respectively.

Inclusive of the bounding cysteine and phenylalanine, the CDR3 is 18 residues long. The entry retains the CDR3 DNA only, 54 bases that are in frame from base 1. CDR1 SGHDT and CDR2 YYEEEE are derived from the germline V gene. For this chain, trimming is 4 bases at the V end and 1 base at the J end, and the number of junction bases without a gene match is 11. This sample's time point label indicates: about 28 days (+/-7) after the second vaccine dose. Because spike-specific TCR depth and breadth did not differ between the two schedules, AZD1222 recipients who got a second dose at roughly 4 weeks were pooled with those who got a second dose at roughly 12 weeks. Vaccinee samples came from UK trials COV001 and COV002, including a single-blind randomized controlled phase 2/3 trial of AZD1222 (ChAdOx1 nCoV-19) in healthy adults. Trial participant PBMC samples were collected at day 0 and day 28 after the second dose for TCRbeta chain sequencing.

A remark on this clone: Its antigen is currently not known. No base qualities exist here, and no much larger clone lies one base off it.

Study-wide conclusions, independent of this receptor: The vaccine-associated CD4 TCRs covered the entire spike protein, and the dominant responses fell in regions 160-218 and 743-854. Most participants were white British and females outnumbered males, and the authors suggested that clonal diversity may have been underestimated. After two AZD1222 doses, both the breadth and the depth of spike-specific TCRs were significantly higher than at day 0 and than in MenACWY recipients. Because no day 14 peak-response samples were available, repertoires were characterized only after the peak T cell response. The 56-69-year group was small, and its depth increase did not reach significance, likely because of low power. Epitopes outside the regions mutated in the B.1.351 and B.1.1.7 variants were reportedly recognized by nearly half of the unique spike-specific TCRs. Conclusions about previously exposed vaccinees are limited, since just five to seven AZD1222 recipients were seropositive for SARS-CoV-2 at baseline.

The CDR3 regions of human TCRbeta chains were subjected to immunosequencing. The source study handled its data this way. Repertoire TCRs were checked for matches against a reference library of SARS-CoV-2-specific TCRs that had been generated using the MIRA antigen-specificity platform. Breadth was defined as the fraction of unique TCRs that were SARS-CoV-2-associated, and depth was defined as the fraction of total T cells that were SARS-CoV-2-associated. Using the MIRA data, each spike-specific TCR was mapped to the spike region that the TCR reacts to and placed in a CD4 or CD8 class. Log10-transformed breadth and depth values were compared by one-way ANOVA with Sidak's multiple comparisons tests. TCRdb retrieved this table from immuneACCESS and kept in-frame rearrangements only. Not all clones are present; in checked studies, unresolved V genes account for under half, and no reason is known for the remainder. V and J calls and clone size are those listed in that table; D and trimming were worked out from the DNA. The sample includes roughly 150,000 clones, with around 94% observed a single time. In total, the top ten clones hold 5.1% of the sample.

This sample comprised peripheral blood, obtained 28 days after the second AZD1222 dose. The clonotype originates from an adult who received the AZD1222 COVID-19 vaccine. This sequence uses TRBV5-6 and TRBJ2-5, and 12 junction bases match TRBD1. For the CDR3, the sequence is CASSQPGQGAKTQETQYF. DNA sequence: TGTGCCAGCAGCCAACCGGGACAGGGGGCCAAAACCCAAGAGACCCAGTACTTC.